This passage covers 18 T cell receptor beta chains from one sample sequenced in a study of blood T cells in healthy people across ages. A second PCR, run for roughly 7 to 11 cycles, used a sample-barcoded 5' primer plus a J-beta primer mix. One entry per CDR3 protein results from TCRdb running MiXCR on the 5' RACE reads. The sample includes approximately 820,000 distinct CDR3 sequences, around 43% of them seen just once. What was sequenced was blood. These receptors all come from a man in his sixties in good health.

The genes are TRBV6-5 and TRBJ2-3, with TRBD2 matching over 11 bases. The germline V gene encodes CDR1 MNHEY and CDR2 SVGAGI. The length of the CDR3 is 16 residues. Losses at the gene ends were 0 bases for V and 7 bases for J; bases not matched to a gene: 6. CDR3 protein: CASSYSVAGGPNTQYF. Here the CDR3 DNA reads TGTGCCAGCAGTTACTCTGTAGCGGGGGGGCCGAATACGCAGTATTTT.

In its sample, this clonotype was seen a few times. Here the CDR3 reads CASSEKRGPYEQYF. In nucleotides, the CDR3 is TGCGCCAGCAGTGAGAAGCGGGGCCCCTACGAGCAGTACTTC. V and J are TRBV4-1 and TRBJ2-7; 7 nucleotides agree with TRBD2. The V gene end was trimmed by 6 bases and the J gene end by 2 bases; junction bases not matched to a gene: 7. This CDR3 contains 14 residues. The germline gives CDR1 MGHRA, CDR2 YSYEKL.

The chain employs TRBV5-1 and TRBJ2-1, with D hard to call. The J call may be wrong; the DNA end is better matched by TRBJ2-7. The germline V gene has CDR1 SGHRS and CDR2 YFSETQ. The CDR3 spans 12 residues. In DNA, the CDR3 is TGCGCCAGCAGAACGAACAACAATGAGCAGTACTTC. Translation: CASRTNNNEQYF.

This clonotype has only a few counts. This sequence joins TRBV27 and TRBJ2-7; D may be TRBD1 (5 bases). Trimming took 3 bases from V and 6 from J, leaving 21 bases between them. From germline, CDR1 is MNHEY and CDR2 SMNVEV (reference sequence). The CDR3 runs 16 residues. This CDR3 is CASSFEHTGAASEQYF. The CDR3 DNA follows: TGTGCCAGCAGTTTCGAACACACAGGTGCGGCTAGCGAGCAGTACTTC.

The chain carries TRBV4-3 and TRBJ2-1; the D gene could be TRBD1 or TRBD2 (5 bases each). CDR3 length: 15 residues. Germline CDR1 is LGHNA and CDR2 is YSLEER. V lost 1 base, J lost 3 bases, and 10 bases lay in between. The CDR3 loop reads CASSQGRGRYNEQFF. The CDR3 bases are TGCGCCAGCAGCCAAGGCCGGGGACGCTACAATGAGCAGTTCTTC.

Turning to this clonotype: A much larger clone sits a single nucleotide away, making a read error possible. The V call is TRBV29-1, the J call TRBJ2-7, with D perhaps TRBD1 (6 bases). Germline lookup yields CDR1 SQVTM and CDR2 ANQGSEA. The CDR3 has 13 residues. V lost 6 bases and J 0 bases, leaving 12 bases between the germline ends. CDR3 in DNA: TGCAGCGTGGACCGGGACAACTCCTACGAGCAGTACTTC. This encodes CSVDRDNSYEQYF.

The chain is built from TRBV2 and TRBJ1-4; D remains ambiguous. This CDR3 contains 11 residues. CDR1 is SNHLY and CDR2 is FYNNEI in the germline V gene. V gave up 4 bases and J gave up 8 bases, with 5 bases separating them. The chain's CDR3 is CASSGREKLFF. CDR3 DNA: TGTGCCAGCAGTGGTCGCGAAAAACTGTTTTTT.

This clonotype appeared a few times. The DNA of the CDR3 is TGTGCCAGCTCGGACCCTTCGGGGGCAGATACGCAGTATTTT. Translation: CASSDPSGADTQYF. This chain connects TRBV27 to TRBJ2-3, with D possibly TRBD2 on 6 matching bases. V lost 8 bases and J 4 bases, leaving 16 bases between the germline ends. This CDR3 has 14 residues. From germline, CDR1 is MNHEY and CDR2 SMNVEV (reference sequence).

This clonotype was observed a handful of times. Here the CDR3 reads CASSLMVQRGKSYEQYF. DNA for the CDR3: TGTGCCAGCAGCTTAATGGTGCAGCGGGGGAAGTCCTACGAGCAGTACTTC. J is TRBJ2-7 and V is TRBV7-8, with 8 bases matching TRBD2. CDR1 is SGHVS and CDR2 is FQNEAQ in the germline V gene. V lost 2 bases to trimming and J lost 1 base; unmatched junction nucleotides: 10. CDR3 length: 17 residues.

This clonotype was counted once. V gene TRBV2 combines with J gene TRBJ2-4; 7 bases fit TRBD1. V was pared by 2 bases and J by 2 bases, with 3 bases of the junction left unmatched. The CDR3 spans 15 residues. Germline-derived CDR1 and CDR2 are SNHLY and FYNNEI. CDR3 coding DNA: TGTGCCAGCAGTGAAATGGACAGGTCCAAAAACATTCAGTACTTC. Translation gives CASSEMDRSKNIQYF.

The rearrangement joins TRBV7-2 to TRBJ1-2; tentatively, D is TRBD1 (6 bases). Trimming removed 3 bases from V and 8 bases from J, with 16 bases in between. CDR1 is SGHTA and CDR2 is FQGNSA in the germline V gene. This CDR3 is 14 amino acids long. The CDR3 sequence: CASSFYRAAGGYTF. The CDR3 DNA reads TGTGCCAGCAGCTTTTACAGGGCCGCCGGGGGCTACACCTTC.

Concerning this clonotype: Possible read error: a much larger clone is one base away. The CDR3 nucleotides read TGTGCCATCAGGGAAAGAGCGGACTCCTACGAGCAGTACTTC. Translating it yields CAIRERADSYEQYF. The J gene is TRBJ2-7, the V gene TRBV10-3, with a possible D match to TRBD2 (5 bases). This CDR3 is 14 amino acids long. The germline V gene encodes CDR1 ENHRY and CDR2 SYGVKD. Trimming removed 6 bases from V and 0 bases from J, with 12 bases in between.

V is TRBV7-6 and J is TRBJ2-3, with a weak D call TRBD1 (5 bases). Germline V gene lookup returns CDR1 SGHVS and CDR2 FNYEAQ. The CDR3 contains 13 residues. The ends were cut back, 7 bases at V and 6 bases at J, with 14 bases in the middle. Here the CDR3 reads CASTLLGPDTQYF. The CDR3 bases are TGTGCCAGCACCCTGTTGGGGCCGGATACGCAGTATTTT.

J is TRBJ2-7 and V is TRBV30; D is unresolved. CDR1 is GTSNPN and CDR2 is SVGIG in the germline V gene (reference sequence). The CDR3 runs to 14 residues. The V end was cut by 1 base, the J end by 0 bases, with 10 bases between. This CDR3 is CAWSAIGLSYEQYF. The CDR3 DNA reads TGTGCCTGGAGTGCAATCGGGCTCTCCTACGAGCAGTACTTC.

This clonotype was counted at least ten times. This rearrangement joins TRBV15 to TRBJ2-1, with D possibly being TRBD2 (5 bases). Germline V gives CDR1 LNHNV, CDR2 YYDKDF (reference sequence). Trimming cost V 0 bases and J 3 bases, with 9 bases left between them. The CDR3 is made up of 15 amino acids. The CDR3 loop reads CATSRETGYYNEQFF. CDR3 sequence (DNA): TGTGCCACCAGCAGAGAGACGGGGTACTACAATGAGCAGTTCTTC.

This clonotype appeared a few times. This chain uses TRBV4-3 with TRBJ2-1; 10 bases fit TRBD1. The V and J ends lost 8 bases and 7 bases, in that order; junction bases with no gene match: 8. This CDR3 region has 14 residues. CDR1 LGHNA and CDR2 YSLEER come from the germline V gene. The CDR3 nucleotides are TGCGCCAGCCGACGGACAGGGGGAGGGAATGAGCAGTTCTTC. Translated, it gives CASRRTGGGNEQFF.

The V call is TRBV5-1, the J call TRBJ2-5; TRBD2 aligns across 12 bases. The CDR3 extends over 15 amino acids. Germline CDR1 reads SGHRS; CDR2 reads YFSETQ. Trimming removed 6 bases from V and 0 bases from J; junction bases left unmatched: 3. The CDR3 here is CASTRLAGDQETQYF. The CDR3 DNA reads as TGCGCCAGCACCCGACTAGCGGGGGACCAAGAGACCCAGTACTTC.

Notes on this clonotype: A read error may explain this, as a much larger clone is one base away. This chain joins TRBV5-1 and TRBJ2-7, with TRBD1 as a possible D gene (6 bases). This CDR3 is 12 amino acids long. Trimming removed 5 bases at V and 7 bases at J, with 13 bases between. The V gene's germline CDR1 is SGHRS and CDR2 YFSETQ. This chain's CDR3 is CASSAGDSEQYF. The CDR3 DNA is TGCGCCAGCAGTGCAGGGGATAGTGAGCAGTACTTC.